What follows are 13 T cell receptor beta chains derived from one specimen sequenced in a study of T cell responses to AZD1222 COVID-19 vaccine. The assay was immunoSEQ multiplex PCR, and TCRdb's table has in-frame clones only and misses some. The sample lists some 190,000 clones, around 90% occurring once. The starting material was peripheral blood, obtained 28 days after the second AZD1222 dose. The receptors derive from an adult who received the AZD1222 COVID-19 vaccine.

The chain uses TRBV4-2 and TRBJ2-1; 9 bases line up with TRBD2. This CDR3 has 15 amino acids. The junction had 11 bases not matched to a gene; V was cut back by 4 bases and J by 10 bases. Germline V gene data show CDR1 as LGHNA and CDR2 as YNFKEQ. The CDR3: CASSPLAGAPGEQFF. For the CDR3, the DNA is TGTGCCAGCAGCCCCTTAGCGGGAGCCCCAGGGGAGCAGTTCTTC.

This rearrangement joins TRBV21-1 to TRBJ1-1. TRBV21-1 is given as a pseudogene. This CDR3 has 13 amino acids. For the CDR3, the DNA is TGTGCCAGCAGCAAAGCGGGAAACACTGAAGCTTTCTTT. It specifies CASSKAGNTEAFF.

This chain links TRBV19 with TRBJ2-5; TRBD1 agrees at 10 bases. The V and J ends lost 3 bases and 2 bases, in that order; junction bases with no gene match: 0. Germline assignment: CDR1 LNHDA and CDR2 SQIVND (reference sequence). This CDR3 spans 14 amino acids. In nucleotides, the CDR3 is TGTGCCAGTAGTATGGGACAGGGGCAAGAGACCCAGTACTTC. Encoded protein: CASSMGQGQETQYF.

The genes are TRBV28 and TRBJ2-1; D uncertain. Per germline, CDR1 MDHEN and CDR2 SYDVKM. CDR3 length: 10 residues. Trimming pared 5 bases from V and 10 bases from J, leaving 6 bases between. CDR3 loop: CASSIGEQFF. The CDR3 DNA is TGTGCCAGCAGTATAGGGGAGCAGTTCTTC. Full variable domain (outside the CDR3, taken from reference TRBV28 and TRBJ2-1): DVKVTQSSRYLVKRTGEKVFLECVQDMDHENMFWYRQDPGLGLRLIYFSYDVKMKEKGDIPEGYSVSREKKERFSLILESASTNQTSMYLCASSIGEQFFGPGTRLTVL.

The chain is built from TRBV29-1 and TRBJ1-5; D is unclear. CDR1 and CDR2 (germline): SQVTM, ANQGSEA. Trimming removed 4 bases at V and 3 bases at J, with 10 bases between. This CDR3 has 13 residues. The CDR3 coding sequence is TGCAGCGTTGCCGGGAATGACAATCAGCCCCAGCATTTT. Its translation is CSVAGNDNQPQHF.

This rearrangement joins TRBV19 to TRBJ1-5; D not certain. The CDR3 contains 13 residues. The ends were cut back, 1 base at V and 7 bases at J, with 8 bases in the middle. Per the germline V gene, CDR1 is LNHDA and CDR2 is SQIVND (reference sequence). The CDR3 coding sequence is TGTGCCAGTAGTATAGCGATCGGACAGCCCCAGCATTTT. Translated, it gives CASSIAIGQPQHF.

The chain links TRBV18 to TRBJ1-2, with D possibly being TRBD1 (6 bases). This CDR3 is built from 15 residues. Trimming took off 0 bases at V and 2 bases at J, with 10 bases between the two ends. Per germline, CDR1 KGHSH and CDR2 LQKENI. This chain's CDR3 is CASSPPSQGNYGYTF. The CDR3 DNA reads as TGTGCCAGCTCACCACCGTCGCAGGGGAACTATGGCTACACCTTC.

The rearrangement links TRBV19 to TRBJ1-1; TRBD1 is a possible D gene (5 bases). This CDR3 contains 14 residues. Trimming left V 10 bases short and J 1 base short, with 16 bases between. CDR1 and CDR2 from the germline V gene are LNHDA and SQIVND (reference sequence). The CDR3 reads CATTDMATNTEAFF. CDR3 sequence (DNA): TGTGCCACCACGGACATGGCCACGAACACTGAAGCTTTCTTT.

This chain joins TRBV7-2 and TRBJ1-4; possibly TRBD1 for D (6 bases). V lost 3 bases to trimming and J lost 3 bases, with 17 bases between them. CDR3 length equals 17 residues. Germline V gene lookup returns CDR1 SGHTA and CDR2 FQGNSA. The CDR3 spells CASSFKGRGDPNEKLFF. The CDR3, as DNA: TGTGCCAGCAGCTTTAAGGGCAGGGGAGATCCTAATGAAAAACTGTTTTTT.

CDR3 protein: CSASGLAGDNEQFF. The CDR3 DNA is TGCAGCGCCTCAGGCTTGGCCGGGGACAATGAGCAGTTCTTC. V and J are TRBV29-1 and TRBJ2-1, with a tentative D call TRBD2 (5 bases). CDR3 size: 14 residues. Germline-derived CDR1 and CDR2 are SQVTM and ANQGSEA. The V and J ends lost 7 bases and 5 bases respectively, with 18 bases between them.

The J gene is TRBJ2-1, the V gene TRBV7-3, with 9 bases aligning to TRBD2. CDR3 size: 15 residues. Germline V lookup: CDR1 SGHTA, CDR2 FQGTGA. Trimming removed 5 bases from V and 6 bases from J; junction bases left unmatched: 8. CDR3 region: CASSLGSGGTNEQFF. DNA of the CDR3: TGTGCCAGCAGCCTAGGGAGCGGGGGGACCAATGAGCAGTTCTTC.

CDR3 loop: CASSSPGTLNTEAFF. CDR3 nucleotides: TGTGCCAGCAGCTCCCCCGGGACATTGAACACTGAAGCTTTCTTT. The V call is TRBV7-9, the J call TRBJ1-1, with a tentative D call TRBD1 (6 bases). The germline V and J ends were trimmed by 4 bases and 0 bases, with 12 bases remaining between them. The CDR3 is 15 residues long. The germline V gene encodes CDR1 SEHNR and CDR2 FQNEAQ (reference sequence).

The chain is built from TRBV3-1 (or the pseudogene TRBV3-2) and TRBJ2-5; TRBD2 might be the D (6 bases). CDR1 and CDR2 (germline): LGHDT, YNNKEL (reference sequence). V shed 4 bases and J shed 1 base, with 16 bases lying between them. The CDR3 totals 16 residues. DNA for the CDR3: TGTGCCAGCAGCCTCCTCGCGGGACCTTTCCAAGAGACCCAGTACTTC. Its translation: CASSLLAGPFQETQYF.